This is a list of T cell receptor beta chains from one sample in a study of Ad26.COV2.S vaccination and SARS-CoV-2 variants. Profiling relied on immunoSEQ multiplex PCR, and the TCRdb table lists in-frame clones only, not all of them. Of more than 300,000 clones listed, 85% are singletons. Sequences were derived from peripheral blood, sampled in a trial of Ad26.COV2.S vaccine versus placebo. The source of these receptors is a person between 18 and 65 years old who received the Ad26.COV2.S COVID-19 vaccine or a placebo. Each CDR3 is given with its conserved first and last residue. D genes are given only for firm matches. The size field is filled for only some rows; it gives once, few, many or a size class.

abundance	v_gene	d_gene	j_gene	CDR3nt	CDR3aa
.	TRBV12-5	.	TRBJ2-1	TGTGCTAGTGGTTTGAGGTCAGGGCTGCCGCAGTTCTTC	CASGLRSGLPQFF
.	TRBV4-1	TRBD1	TRBJ1-1	TGCGCCAGCAGCCAAGATAGAACAGGGGCAGGGAACACTGAAGCTTTCTTT	CASSQDRTGAGNTEAFF
.	TRBV9	.	TRBJ2-3	TGTGCCAGCAGCGTTGCAGATACGCAGTATTTT	CASSVADTQYF
.	TRBV7-2	TRBD1	TRBJ2-7	TGTGCCAGCAGCGTCCGGGACAGGGAACCCTACGAGCAGTACTTC	CASSVRDREPYEQYF
.	TRBV4-1	.	TRBJ2-5	TGCGCCAGCAGCCAAGGTCCCACGGGGGAGACCCAGTACTTC	CASSQGPTGETQYF
.	TRBV12-5	.	TRBJ1-3	TGTGCTAGTGGTTTGGTAGAGGGACCCGCTGGAAACACCATATATTTT	CASGLVEGPAGNTIYF
.	TRBV4-2	.	TRBJ1-2	TGTGCCAGCAGCCAAGATCGGGGCGGCTATGGCTACACCTTC	CASSQDRGGYGYTF
.	TRBV30	.	TRBJ1-1	TGTGCCTGGAATCAAGACAAGAACACTGAAGCTTTCTTT	CAWNQDKNTEAFF
once	TRBV18	TRBD2	TRBJ2-7	TGTGCCAGCTCACCATCGCAGGGAGGGCAGTACGAGCAGTACTTC	CASSPSQGGQYEQYF
.	TRBV9	.	TRBJ1-2	TGTGCCAGCAGCGAGTTTGGGGATATCACCTTC	CASSEFGDITF
.	TRBV2	TRBD1	TRBJ1-5	TGTGCCAGCAGCGGGACAGGGGGCTATCAGCCCCAGCATTTT	CASSGTGGYQPQHF
.	TRBV6-6	.	TRBJ1-5	TGTGCCAGCAGTTACCCCCGCGTGGATCAGCCCCAGCATTTT	CASSYPRVDQPQHF
.	TRBV7-3	.	TRBJ2-1	TGTGCCAGCAGCCCAGACCGGGACACTAATGAGCAGTTCTTC	CASSPDRDTNEQFF
.	TRBV7-8	.	TRBJ2-7	TGTGCCAGCAGCTTATTGGTGGAGGGCGAGCAGTACTTC	CASSLLVEGEQYF
.	TRBV18	.	TRBJ1-2	TGTGCCAGCTCTCTCGACAAAAACTATGGCTACACCTTC	CASSLDKNYGYTF
.	TRBV12-1	.	TRBJ2-6	TGTGCCAGCAGCTCAAAGACAGGGAGAGGGGCCAACGTCCTGACTTTC	CASSSKTGRGANVLTF
.	TRBV5-4	TRBD2	TRBJ2-3	TGTGCCAGCAGCAGTAGGACTAGCGTTACGGTAGATACGCAGTATTTT	CASSSRTSVTVDTQYF
.	TRBV9	.	TRBJ1-2	TGTGCCAGCAGCGTAGATCAGGCAGGCTTCTATGGCTACACCTTC	CASSVDQAGFYGYTF
.	TRBV18	TRBD2	TRBJ2-5	TGTGCCAGCTCACCAAGTAGCGGGGTGCTTCAAGAGACCCAGTACTTC	CASSPSSGVLQETQYF
.	TRBV19	.	TRBJ2-5	TGTGCCAGTAGTCCCCGGGGCCAAGAGACCCAGTACTTC	CASSPRGQETQYF
few	TRBV4-1	.	TRBJ2-1	TGCGCCAGCAGCCAAGATTTTAGAGTCGGGTCGCGGGAAGGGGATGAGCAGTTCTTC	CASSQDFRVGSREGDEQFF
.	TRBV5-4	.	TRBJ1-1	TGTGCCAGCAGCTTGGGAGGGGCCTTGAACACTGAAGCTTTCTTT	CASSLGGALNTEAFF
.	TRBV10-3	.	TRBJ2-7	TGTGCCATCAGTGAAGGTGTAAGCTCCTACGAGCAGTACTTC	CAISEGVSSYEQYF
.	TRBV4-1	.	TRBJ1-4	TGCGCCAGCAGCCAAGGGAATCTTCGTGAAAAACTGTTTTTT	CASSQGNLREKLFF
few	TRBV5-8	.	TRBJ1-1	TGTGCCAGCCCACGAACAGCTGAAGCTTTCTTT	CASPRTAEAFF
few	TRBV19	.	TRBJ1-2	TGTGCCAGTAGTATGACCGGGTTTGACTATGGCTACACCTTC	CASSMTGFDYGYTF
.	TRBV6-1	.	TRBJ1-1	TGTGCCAGCAGTGAATGGAGGTCAGGGACCGAAGCTTTCTTT	CASSEWRSGTEAFF
.	TRBV6-5	TRBD1	TRBJ1-1	TGTGCCAGCCGTTCAGGGGGCACTGAAGCTTTCTTT	CASRSGGTEAFF
.	TRBV2	.	TRBJ2-7	TGTGCCAGCAGAGGGGACCCTAGCGAGCAGTACTTC	CASRGDPSEQYF